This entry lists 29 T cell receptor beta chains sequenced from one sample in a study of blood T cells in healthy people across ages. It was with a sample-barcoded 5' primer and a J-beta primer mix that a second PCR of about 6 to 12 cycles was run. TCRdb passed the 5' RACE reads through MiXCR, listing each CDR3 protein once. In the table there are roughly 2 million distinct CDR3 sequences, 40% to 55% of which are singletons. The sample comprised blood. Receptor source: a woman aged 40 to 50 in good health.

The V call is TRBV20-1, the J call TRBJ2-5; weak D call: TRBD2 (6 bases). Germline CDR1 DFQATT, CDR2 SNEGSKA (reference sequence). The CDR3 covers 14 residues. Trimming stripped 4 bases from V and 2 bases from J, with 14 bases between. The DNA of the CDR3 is TGCAGTGCTACCCGCCCTGGACTACAAGAGACCCAGTACTTC. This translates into CSATRPGLQETQYF.

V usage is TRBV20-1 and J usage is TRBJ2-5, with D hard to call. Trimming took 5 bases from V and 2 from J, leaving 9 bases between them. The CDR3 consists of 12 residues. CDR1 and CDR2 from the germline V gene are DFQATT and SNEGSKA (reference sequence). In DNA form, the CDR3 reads TGCAGTGCTCTATCCACTCAAGAGACCCAGTACTTC. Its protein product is CSALSTQETQYF.

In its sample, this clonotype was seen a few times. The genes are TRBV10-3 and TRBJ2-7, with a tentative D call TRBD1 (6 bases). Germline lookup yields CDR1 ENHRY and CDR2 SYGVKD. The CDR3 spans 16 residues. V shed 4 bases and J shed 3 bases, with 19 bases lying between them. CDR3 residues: CAISVGGNRVCYEQYF. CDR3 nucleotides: TGTGCCATCAGTGTAGGCGGAAACAGGGTCTGCTACGAGCAGTACTTC.

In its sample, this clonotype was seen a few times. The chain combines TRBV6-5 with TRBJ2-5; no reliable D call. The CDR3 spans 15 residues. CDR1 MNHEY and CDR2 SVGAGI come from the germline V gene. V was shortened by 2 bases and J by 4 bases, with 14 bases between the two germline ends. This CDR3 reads CASSYHRDTRETQYF. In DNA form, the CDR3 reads TGTGCCAGCAGTTACCATAGGGATACAAGAGAGACCCAGTACTTC.

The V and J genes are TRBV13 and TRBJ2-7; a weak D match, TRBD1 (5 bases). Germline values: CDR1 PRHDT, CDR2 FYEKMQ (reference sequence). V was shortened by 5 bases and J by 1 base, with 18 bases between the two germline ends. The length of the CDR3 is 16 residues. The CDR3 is CASSASGPKNSYEQYF. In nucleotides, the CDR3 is TGTGCCAGCAGCGCATCAGGGCCGAAGAATTCCTACGAGCAGTACTTC.

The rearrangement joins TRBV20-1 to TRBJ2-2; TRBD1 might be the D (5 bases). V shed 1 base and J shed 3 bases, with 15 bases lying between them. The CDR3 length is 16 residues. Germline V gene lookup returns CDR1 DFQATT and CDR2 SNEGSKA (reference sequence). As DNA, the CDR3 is TGCAGTGCTAGAGGCGCGTCAGGGTTAGACACCGGGGAGCTGTTTTTT. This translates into CSARGASGLDTGELFF.

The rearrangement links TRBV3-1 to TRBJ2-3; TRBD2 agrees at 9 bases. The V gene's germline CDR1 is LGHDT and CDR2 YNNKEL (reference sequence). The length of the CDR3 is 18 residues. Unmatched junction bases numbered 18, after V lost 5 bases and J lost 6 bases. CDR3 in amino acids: CASSVGSGGGGDIDTQYF. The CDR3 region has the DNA TGTGCCAGCAGCGTGGGGTCTGGCGGGGGGGGAGATATCGATACGCAGTATTTT.

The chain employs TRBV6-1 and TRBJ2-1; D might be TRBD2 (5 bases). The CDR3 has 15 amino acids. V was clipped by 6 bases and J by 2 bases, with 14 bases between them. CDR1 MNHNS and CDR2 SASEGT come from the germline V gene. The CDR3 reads CASSPTREPYNEQFF. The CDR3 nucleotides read TGTGCCAGCAGCCCCACTAGAGAGCCCTACAATGAGCAGTTCTTC.

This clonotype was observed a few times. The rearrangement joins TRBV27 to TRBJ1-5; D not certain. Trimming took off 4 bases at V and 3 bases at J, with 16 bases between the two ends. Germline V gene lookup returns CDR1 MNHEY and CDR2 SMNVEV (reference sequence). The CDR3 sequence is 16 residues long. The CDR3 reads CASSSLGVGPNQPQHF. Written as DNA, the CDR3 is TGTGCCAGCAGTTCCCTTGGGGTAGGGCCCAATCAGCCCCAGCATTTT.

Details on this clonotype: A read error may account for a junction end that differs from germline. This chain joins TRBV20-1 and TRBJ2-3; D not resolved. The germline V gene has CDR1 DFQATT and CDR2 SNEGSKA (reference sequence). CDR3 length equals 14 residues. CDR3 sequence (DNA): TGCAGTGCTAGAGATATCAGAACCACAGATGCGCAGTATTTT. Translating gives CSARDIRTTDAQYF.

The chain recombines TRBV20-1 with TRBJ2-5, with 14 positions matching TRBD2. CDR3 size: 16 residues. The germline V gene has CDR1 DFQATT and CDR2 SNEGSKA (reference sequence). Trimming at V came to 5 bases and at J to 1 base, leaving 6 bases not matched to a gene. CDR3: CSAEGGLAGVQETQYF. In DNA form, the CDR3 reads TGCAGTGCTGAGGGGGGACTAGCGGGGGTCCAAGAGACCCAGTACTTC.

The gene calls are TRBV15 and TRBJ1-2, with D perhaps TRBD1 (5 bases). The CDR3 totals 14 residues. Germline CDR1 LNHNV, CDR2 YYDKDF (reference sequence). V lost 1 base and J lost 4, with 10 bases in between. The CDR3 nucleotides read TGTGCCACCAGCAGAGTCGACGGGGGCTATGGCTACACCTTC. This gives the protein CATSRVDGGYGYTF.

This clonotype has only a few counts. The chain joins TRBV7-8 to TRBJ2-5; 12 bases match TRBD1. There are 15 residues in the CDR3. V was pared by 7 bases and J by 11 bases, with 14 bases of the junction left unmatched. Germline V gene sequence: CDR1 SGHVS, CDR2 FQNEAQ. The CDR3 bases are TGTGCCAGCATGATTTTGGGACAGGGGGCGGGGGAGCAGTACTTC. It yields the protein CASMILGQGAGEQYF.

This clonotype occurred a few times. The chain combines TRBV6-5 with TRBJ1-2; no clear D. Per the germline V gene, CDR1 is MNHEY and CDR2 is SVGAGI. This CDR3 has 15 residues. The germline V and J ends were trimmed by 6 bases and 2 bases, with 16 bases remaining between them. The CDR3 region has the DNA TGTGCCAGCAGCCTCGTATTGGGGTTGAACTATGGCTACACCTTC. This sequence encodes CASSLVLGLNYGYTF.

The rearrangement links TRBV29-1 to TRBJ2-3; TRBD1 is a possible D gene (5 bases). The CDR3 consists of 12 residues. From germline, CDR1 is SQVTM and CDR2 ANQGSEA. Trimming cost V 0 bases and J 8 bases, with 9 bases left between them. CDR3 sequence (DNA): TGCAGCGTTGAAGATCGAAGGGGTACGCAGTATTTT. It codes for CSVEDRRGTQYF.

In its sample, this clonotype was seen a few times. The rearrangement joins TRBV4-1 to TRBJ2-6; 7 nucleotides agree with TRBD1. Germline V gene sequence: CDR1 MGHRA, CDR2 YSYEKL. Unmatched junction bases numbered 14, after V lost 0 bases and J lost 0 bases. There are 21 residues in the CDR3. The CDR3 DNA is TGCGCCAGCAGCCAAGAGGGGACAGTACAAGCGGTGAGCTCTGGGGCCAACGTCCTGACTTTC. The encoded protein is CASSQEGTVQAVSSGANVLTF.

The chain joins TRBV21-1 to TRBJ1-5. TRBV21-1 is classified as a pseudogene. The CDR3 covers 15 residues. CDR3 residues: CASSPHPNSNQPQHF. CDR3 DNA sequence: TGTGCCAGCAGTCCCCACCCGAACAGCAATCAGCCCCAGCATTTT.

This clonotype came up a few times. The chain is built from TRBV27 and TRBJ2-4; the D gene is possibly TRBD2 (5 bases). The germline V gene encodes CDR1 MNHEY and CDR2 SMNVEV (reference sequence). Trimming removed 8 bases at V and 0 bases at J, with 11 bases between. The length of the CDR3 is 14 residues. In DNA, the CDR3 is TGTGCCAGCGCGCTAGCCGGAGCCAAAAACATTCAGTACTTC. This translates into CASALAGAKNIQYF.

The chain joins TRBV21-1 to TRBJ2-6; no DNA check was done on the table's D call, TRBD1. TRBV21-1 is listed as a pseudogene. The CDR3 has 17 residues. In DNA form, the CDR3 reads TGTGCCAGCGGTGGGGGGACAGGGCTCTCTGGGGCCAACGTCCTGACTTTC. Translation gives CASGGGTGLSGANVLTF.

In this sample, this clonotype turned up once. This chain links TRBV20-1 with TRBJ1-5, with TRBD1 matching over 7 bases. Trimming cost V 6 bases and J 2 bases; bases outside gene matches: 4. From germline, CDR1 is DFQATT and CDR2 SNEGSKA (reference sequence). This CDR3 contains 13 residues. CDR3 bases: TGCAGTGCAAAAGGACAGGGCAATCAGCCCCAGCATTTT. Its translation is CSAKGQGNQPQHF.

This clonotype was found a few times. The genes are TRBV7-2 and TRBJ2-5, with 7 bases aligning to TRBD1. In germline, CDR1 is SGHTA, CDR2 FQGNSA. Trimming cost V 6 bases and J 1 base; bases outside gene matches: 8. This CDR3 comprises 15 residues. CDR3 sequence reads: CASRETGTAQETQYF. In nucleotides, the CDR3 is TGTGCCAGCAGGGAAACCGGGACAGCCCAAGAGACCCAGTACTTC.

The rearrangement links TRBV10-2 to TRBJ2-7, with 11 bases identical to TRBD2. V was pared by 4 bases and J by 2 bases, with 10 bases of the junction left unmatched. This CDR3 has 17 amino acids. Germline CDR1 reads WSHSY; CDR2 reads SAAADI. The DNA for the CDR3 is TGCGCCAGCAGTGGTAGGGTAGCGGGGGGGAGGACCTACGAGCAGTACTTC. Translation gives CASSGRVAGGRTYEQYF.

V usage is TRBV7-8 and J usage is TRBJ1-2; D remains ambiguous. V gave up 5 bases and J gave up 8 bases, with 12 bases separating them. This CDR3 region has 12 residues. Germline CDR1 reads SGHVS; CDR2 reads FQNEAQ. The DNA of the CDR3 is TGTGCCAGCAGCGCCGGGGAGCCAGGCTACACCTTC. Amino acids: CASSAGEPGYTF.

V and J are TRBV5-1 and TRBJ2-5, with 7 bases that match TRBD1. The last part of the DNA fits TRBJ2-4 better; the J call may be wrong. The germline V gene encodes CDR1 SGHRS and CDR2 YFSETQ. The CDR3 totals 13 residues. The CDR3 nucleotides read TGCGCCAGCAGCGTGGAGAGGGGGCACATTCAGTACTTC. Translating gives CASSVERGHIQYF.

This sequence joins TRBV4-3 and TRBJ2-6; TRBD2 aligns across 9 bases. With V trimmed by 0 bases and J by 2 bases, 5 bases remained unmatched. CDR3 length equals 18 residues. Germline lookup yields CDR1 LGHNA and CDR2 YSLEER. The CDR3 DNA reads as TGCGCCAGCAGCCAAGAAGAGCGGGGGGCAGCTGGGGCCAACGTCCTGACTTTC. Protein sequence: CASSQEERGAAGANVLTF.

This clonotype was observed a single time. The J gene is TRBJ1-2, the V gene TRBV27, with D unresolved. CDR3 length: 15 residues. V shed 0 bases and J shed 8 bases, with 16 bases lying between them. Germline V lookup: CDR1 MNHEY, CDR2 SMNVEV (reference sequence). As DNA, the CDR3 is TGTGCCAGCAGTTTATCGGCCAGAAATGTGGTGGGCTACACCTTC. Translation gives CASSLSARNVVGYTF.

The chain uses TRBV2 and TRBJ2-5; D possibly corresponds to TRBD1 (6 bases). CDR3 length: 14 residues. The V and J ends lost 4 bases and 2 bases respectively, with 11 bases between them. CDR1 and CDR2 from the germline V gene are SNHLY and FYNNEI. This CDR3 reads CASSGTVPQETQYF. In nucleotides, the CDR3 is TGTGCCAGCAGTGGGACAGTTCCTCAAGAGACCCAGTACTTC. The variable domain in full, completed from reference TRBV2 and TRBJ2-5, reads EPEVTQTPSHQVTQMGQEVILRCVPISNHLYFYWYRQILGQKVEFLVSFYNNEISEKSEIFDDQFSVERPDGSNFTLKIRSTKLEDSAMYFCASSGTVPQETQYFGPGTRLLVL.

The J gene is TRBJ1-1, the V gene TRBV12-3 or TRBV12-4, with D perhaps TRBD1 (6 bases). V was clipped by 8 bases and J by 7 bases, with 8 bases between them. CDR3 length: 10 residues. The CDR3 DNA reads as TGTGCCAGCGGACAGCTTGAAGCTTTCTTT. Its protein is CASGQLEAFF.

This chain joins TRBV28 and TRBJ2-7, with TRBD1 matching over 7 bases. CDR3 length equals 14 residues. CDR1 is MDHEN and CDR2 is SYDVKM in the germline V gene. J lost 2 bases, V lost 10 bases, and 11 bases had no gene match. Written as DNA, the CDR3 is TGTGCCACCCAAGGGGGCGCGAATCCCTACGAGCAGTACTTC. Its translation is CATQGGANPYEQYF.